Listed here is a single TCR beta chain. The data stem from a study of blood T cell repertoires in COVID-19. Overall study context: From the United States, Italy and Spain came samples of acute and convalescent COVID-19. The cDNA or gDNA used as material had been derived from T cells, B-cell-depleted T cells, or PBMCs.

Repertoires were generated with immunoSEQ multiplex PCR, while TCRdb's copy carries only in-frame clones and drops some. The sample lists 75,000 to 85,000 clones, almost 85% seen once, with approximately 7% in the top ten. With 6 bases clipped from V and 4 bases from J, the junction kept 4 bases outside the gene matches. Germline V gene lookup returns CDR1 SGHKS and CDR2 YYEKEE (reference sequence). This CDR3 has 14 residues. This receptor was identified in a human donor in a cohort sampled during active COVID-19. The rearrangement links TRBV5-5 to TRBJ2-6; TRBD1 aligns across 7 bases. Sequencing was performed on peripheral blood. CDR3 amino acids: CASTTGVGANVLTF. The CDR3 nucleotides read TGTGCCAGCACCACAGGGGTCGGGGCCAACGTCCTGACTTTC.